These 19 T cell receptor beta chains originate from one sample sequenced in a study of regulatory T cells in long-lasting Graves disease. Construction of the TCR beta libraries employed iRepertoire HTBI primers in conjunction with Arm-PCR of CDR3 regions. TCRdb re-called the multiplex PCR reads with MiXCR, one entry per CDR3 protein. The table lists some 500,000 distinct CDR3 sequences, about 15% of them singletons. This sample's time point: newly diagnosed GD, antithyroid drugs for less than 3 months. The TCR library was made from RNA extracted from PBMCs. These data were likewise used in another study, on T cells in Graves' hyperthyroidism and ophthalmopathy.

The material sequenced was peripheral blood mononuclear cells (PBMCs), taken at new diagnosis, from a patient treated with antithyroid drugs. Receptor source: a woman aged 40 to 65 with Graves disease.

This clonotype was seen many times. The CDR3 protein is CASSSEDRAFFNEQFF. CDR3 DNA: TGTGCCAGCAGTTCCGAGGACAGGGCGTTTTTCAACGAGCAGTTCTTC. The chain links TRBV28 to TRBJ2-1; 8 positions agree with TRBD1. Looked up from germline, CDR1 is MDHEN and CDR2 is SYDVKM. The CDR3 covers 16 residues. J was trimmed by 10 bases and V by 4 bases; bases with no gene match: 15.

This clonotype was seen ten or more times. The J gene is TRBJ1-1, the V gene TRBV9, with 9 bases that match TRBD1. The CDR3 runs to 12 residues. With 3 bases clipped from V and 8 bases from J, the junction kept 2 bases outside the gene matches. Germline CDR1 SGDLS, CDR2 YYNGEE. CDR3 DNA: TGTGCCAGCAGCGCGGGGACAGGGGAAGCTTTCTTT. Encoded protein: CASSAGTGEAFF.

Turning to this clonotype: At one boundary the junction diverges from the germline segment, which might be a read error. The chain recombines TRBV29-1 with TRBJ2-5, with 7 bases identical to TRBD1. This CDR3 region has 13 residues. Germline V gene lookup returns CDR1 SQVTM and CDR2 ANQGSEA. The chain's CDR3 is CGVADRAPETQYF. The DNA of the CDR3 is TGCGGCGTCGCTGACAGGGCCCCAGAGACCCAGTACTTC.

This clonotype was observed a few times. V is TRBV12-3 or TRBV12-4 and J is TRBJ2-3; D is uncertain. The ends were cut back, 3 bases at V and 5 bases at J, with 9 bases in the middle. The CDR3 covers 13 residues. The CDR3 here is CASSFSGLDTQYF. In DNA, the CDR3 is TGTGCCAGCAGTTTTTCTGGTTTAGATACGCAGTATTTT.

The V call is TRBV28, the J call TRBJ2-1; D not resolved. The CDR3 covers 18 residues. Per the germline V gene, CDR1 is MDHEN and CDR2 is SYDVKM. V lost 1 base and J 8 bases, leaving 24 bases between the germline ends. CDR3 nucleotide sequence: TGTGCCAGCAGTTTATATCCGGTCGCTAGATATTCCTTCCATGAGCAGTTCTTC. Translating gives CASSLYPVARYSFHEQFF.

This clonotype was seen repeatedly, ten times or more. CDR3 in DNA: TGTGCCAGCAGTATCGACATCACCTGGGGGAACACTGAAGCTTTCTTT. Amino acids: CASSIDITWGNTEAFF. The chain recombines TRBV28 with TRBJ1-1; no definite D call. From germline, CDR1 is MDHEN and CDR2 SYDVKM. The CDR3 has 16 amino acids. Between the trimmed V and J ends, which lost 5 bases and 1 base, there was a span of 17 bases.

V usage is TRBV7-9 and J usage is TRBJ2-5; 7 bases fit TRBD2. There are 15 residues in the CDR3. Germline-derived CDR1 and CDR2 are SEHNR and FQNEAQ (reference sequence). The V gene end was trimmed by 1 base and the J gene end by 11 bases; junction bases not matched to a gene: 13. The CDR3 DNA follows: TGTGCCAGCAGCTTAGTGGGGGGGGACCTCAATGAGCAGTACTTC. This encodes CASSLVGGDLNEQYF. The variable domain in full, completed from reference TRBV7-9 and TRBJ2-5, reads DTGVSQNPRHKITKRGQNVTFRCDPISEHNRLYWYRQTLGQGPEFLTYFQNEAQLEKSRLLSDRFSAERPKGSFSTLEIQRTEQGDSAMYLCASSLVGGDLNEQYFGPGTRLLVL.

The chain recombines TRBV7-8 with TRBJ1-6; TRBD1 is a possible D gene (5 bases). Trimming stripped 6 bases from V and 11 bases from J, with 17 bases between. Germline CDR1 reads SGHVS; CDR2 reads FQNEAQ. The CDR3 runs to 14 residues. The CDR3: CASSLGTANPPLHF. The CDR3 nucleotides are TGTGCCAGCAGTCTTGGGACGGCCAATCCACCCCTCCACTTT.

This clonotype has at least ten counts. The chain has TRBV12-3 or TRBV12-4 and TRBJ2-7; D may be TRBD1 (7 bases). Trimming took 6 bases from V and 4 from J, leaving 13 bases between them. CDR3 length: 13 residues. The CDR3 coding sequence is TGTGCCAGCAGGCAGGGGGGCGAGTACGAGCAGTACTTC. Its protein is CASRQGGEYEQYF.

At least ten counts were recorded for this clonotype. J is TRBJ2-3 and V is TRBV12-5, with D possibly TRBD1 on 5 matching bases. V lost 0 bases to trimming and J lost 5 bases, with 15 bases between them. Germline CDR1 and CDR2: LGHNT and FRNRAP. The CDR3 totals 16 residues. The chain's CDR3 is CASGLVTTGVGDTQYF. In DNA form, the CDR3 reads TGTGCTAGTGGTTTGGTAACAACAGGAGTGGGAGATACGCAGTATTTT.

This clonotype was recorded a few times. V and J are TRBV3-1 and TRBJ2-1; 9 positions match TRBD2. With 0 bases clipped from V and 6 bases from J, the junction kept 9 bases outside the gene matches. The CDR3 length is 17 residues. Germline V gene lookup returns CDR1 LGHDT and CDR2 YNNKEL (reference sequence). The CDR3 sequence: CASSQDPTGTSINEQFF. The CDR3 region has the DNA TGTGCCAGCAGCCAAGACCCTACCGGGACTAGCATCAATGAGCAGTTCTTC.

This clonotype was seen ten or more times. The gene calls are TRBV6-5 and TRBJ2-1; D not resolved. Trimming took 2 bases from V and 2 from J, leaving 10 bases between them. CDR1 and CDR2 from the germline V gene are MNHEY and SVGAGI. The CDR3 covers 15 residues. The CDR3 sequence: CASSYAGPAYNEQFF. For the CDR3, the DNA is TGTGCCAGCAGTTACGCTGGGCCGGCCTACAATGAGCAGTTCTTC.

This clonotype was detected many times. The chain is built from TRBV12-3 or TRBV12-4 and TRBJ1-4, with 9 nucleotides matching TRBD1. Trimming cost V 6 bases and J 8 bases; bases outside gene matches: 19. CDR3 length equals 18 residues. The DNA of the CDR3 is TGTGCCAGCAGACCGGGACAGGGATTTGAGCGGTCCCTCGAAAAACTGTTTTTT. This sequence encodes CASRPGQGFERSLEKLFF.

The chain combines TRBV7-2 with TRBJ1-1; perhaps TRBD1 as D (5 bases). Germline assignment: CDR1 SGHTA and CDR2 FQGNSA. The CDR3 loop spans 14 amino acids. V was clipped by 5 bases and J by 1 base, with 11 bases between them. In nucleotides, the CDR3 is TGTGCCAGCAGCCCCGGGGCTTCGAACACTGAAGCTTTCTTT. It codes for CASSPGASNTEAFF.

The table lists this clonotype with many counts. The chain links TRBV11-2 to TRBJ2-3, with D unclear. V dropped 8 bases and J dropped 6 bases, with 18 bases sitting between them. Per germline, CDR1 SGHAT and CDR2 FQNNGV. The CDR3 length is 14 residues. The chain's CDR3 is CASRYSFIGDTQYF. CDR3 DNA: TGTGCCAGCCGCTACAGCTTTATTGGGGATACGCAGTATTTT.

This clonotype was counted at least ten times. This chain links TRBV28 with TRBJ1-3; D may be TRBD1 (6 bases). The V end lost 6 bases, the J end lost 1 base, and 10 bases lay between the germline ends. The germline V gene encodes CDR1 MDHEN and CDR2 SYDVKM. The CDR3 is 14 residues long. The CDR3 bases are TGTGCCAGCAGGCACACAGGGTCTGGAAACACCATATATTTT. Translated, it gives CASRHTGSGNTIYF.

This clonotype was recorded many times. This rearrangement joins TRBV5-1 to TRBJ1-2; no definite D call. CDR1 and CDR2 from the germline V gene are SGHRS and YFSETQ. Trimming cost V 4 bases and J 4 bases, with 14 bases left between them. CDR3 size: 14 residues. The CDR3 DNA follows: TGCGCCAGCAGCACGCTGACACGACTCTATGGCTACACCTTC. Translating it yields CASSTLTRLYGYTF.

This clonotype was counted many times. This chain joins TRBV28 and TRBJ1-4; no definite D call. Trimming stripped 6 bases from V and 2 bases from J, with 19 bases between. This CDR3 is built from 17 residues. Germline CDR1 and CDR2: MDHEN and SYDVKM. The CDR3 bases are TGTGCCAGCAGCTGCGACGAATGGGGAGACACTAATGAAAAACTGTTTTTT. Residues: CASSCDEWGDTNEKLFF.

This clonotype was seen repeatedly, ten times or more. The J gene is TRBJ2-3, the V gene TRBV6-2 or TRBV6-3, with D possibly being TRBD2 (6 bases). The CDR3 runs to 13 residues. The V and J ends lost 5 bases and 8 bases respectively, with 14 bases between them. From germline, CDR1 is MNHEY and CDR2 SVGEGT. This CDR3 reads CASSEVRGGTQYF. The CDR3 coding sequence is TGTGCCAGCAGTGAAGTCCGGGGAGGTACGCAGTATTTT.